This TCR beta chain emerged from a study of metastatic and nonmetastatic thyroid tumors. Study-level information: From malignant and benign thyroid patients, repertoires in blood and in tumor or nodule tissue were compared.

Before thyroid surgery, none of the patients had received any treatment. This clone was seen at least ten times. Antigen: not known. In the original analysis: The study took CDR3 differences across clinicopathological groups and made a distant-metastasis classifier for papillary thyroid cancer from them. TCRdb reanalyzed the PCR reads via MiXCR. The V and J calls were determined by TCRdb, not by the authors. The sample includes around 35,000 clones, about a sixth of them seen just once. V shed 3 bases and J shed 5 bases, with 10 bases lying between them. CDR3 length: 13 amino acids. CDR1 MDHEN and CDR2 SYDVKM come from the germline V gene. Study conclusions and caveats: According to reports, the diversity of TCR beta was significantly higher in malignant thyroid tumors than in benign nodules, and this held in both blood and tumor samples.

Sequencing input: blood. The origin of this receptor is a female donor with papillary thyroid cancer or a benign thyroid nodule (not recorded which). Some clones in this sample may be carry-over from other donors' samples. This chain joins TRBV28 and TRBJ2-5; no firm D call. CDR3 protein: CASSLRRRETQYF. The CDR3 DNA is TGTGCCAGCAGTTTGAGGCGCCGGGAGACCCAGTACTTC.